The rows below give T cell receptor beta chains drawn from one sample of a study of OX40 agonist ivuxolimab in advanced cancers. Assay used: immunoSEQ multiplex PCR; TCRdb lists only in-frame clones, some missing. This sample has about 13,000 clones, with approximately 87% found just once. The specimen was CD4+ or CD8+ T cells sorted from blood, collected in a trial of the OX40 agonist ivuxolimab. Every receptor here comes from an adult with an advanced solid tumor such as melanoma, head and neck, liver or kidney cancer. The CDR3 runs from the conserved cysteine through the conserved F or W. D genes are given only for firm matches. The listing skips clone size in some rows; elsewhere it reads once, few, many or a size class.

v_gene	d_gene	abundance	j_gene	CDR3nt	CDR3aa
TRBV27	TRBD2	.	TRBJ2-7	TGTGCCAGCAGTGTCTCGACTAGCGACTCCTACGAGCAGTACTTC	CASSVSTSDSYEQYF
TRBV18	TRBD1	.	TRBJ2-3	TGTGCCAGCTCAACGACAGGGGCCAGCACAGATACGCAGTATTTT	CASSTTGASTDTQYF
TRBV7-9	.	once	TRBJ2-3	TGTGCCAGCAGCCAAACGACTAGGGGCTTAGGTGGAGGCACAGATACGCAGTATTTT	CASSQTTRGLGGGTDTQYF
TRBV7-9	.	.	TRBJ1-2	TGTGCCAGCAGCCCGGGTGACCACTATGGCTACACCTTC	CASSPGDHYGYTF
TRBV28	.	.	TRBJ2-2	TGTGCCAGCAGTCCCTCGACAGCGTCTACCGGGGAGCTGTTTTTT	CASSPSTASTGELFF
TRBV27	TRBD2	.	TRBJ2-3	TGTGCCAGCAGGACGGGAGCGGGAACAGATACGCAGTATTTT	CASRTGAGTDTQYF
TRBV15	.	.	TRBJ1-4	TGTGCCACCAGGCGCCGGGACAAGGAGGAAAAACTGTTTTTT	CATRRRDKEEKLFF
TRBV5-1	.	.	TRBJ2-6	TGCGCCAGCAGCTTGTGGGGACCCGGAGGGTCTGGGGCCAACGTCCTGACTTTC	CASSLWGPGGSGANVLTF
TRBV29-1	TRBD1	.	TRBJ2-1	TGCAGCGTTGAAGATCCGGGACAGCTCAATGAGCAGTTCTTC	CSVEDPGQLNEQFF
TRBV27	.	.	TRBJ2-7	TGTGCCAGCACCTGGGGACTGACCTCCTACGAGCAGTACTTC	CASTWGLTSYEQYF
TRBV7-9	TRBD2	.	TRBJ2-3	TGTGCCAGCAGCTTAATTAGCGGGACTGATACGCAGTATTTT	CASSLISGTDTQYF
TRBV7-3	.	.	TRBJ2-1	TGTGCCAGCAGCTATAAACCGCGGGATGAGCAGTTCTTC	CASSYKPRDEQFF
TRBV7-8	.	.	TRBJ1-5	TGTGCCAGCAGCTTAAAGGGACGGGACCGGGGGCCCCAGCATTTT	CASSLKGRDRGPQHF
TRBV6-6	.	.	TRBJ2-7	TGTGCCAGCAGTTCGACTGTGTGGGAGCAGTACTTC	CASSSTVWEQYF
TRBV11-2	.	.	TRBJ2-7	TGTGCCAGCAGCCCACGCATCACCTACGAGCAGTACTTC	CASSPRITYEQYF
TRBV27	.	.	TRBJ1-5	TGTGCCAGCAGTTTACTAGGAGGGGATCAGCCCCAGCATTTT	CASSLLGGDQPQHF